These 25 T cell receptor beta chains were all obtained from the same sample, sequenced in a study of blood T cell repertoires in COVID-19. Produced via immunoSEQ multiplex PCR; TCRdb's table is partial and in-frame only. The sample consists of some 150,000 clones, more than 80% of them appearing once. Sequences were obtained from peripheral blood. The receptors here all came from a human donor with acute or convalescent COVID-19. The donor label of this sample is uncertain.

This chain uses TRBV5-4 with TRBJ2-3; D not certain. The CDR3 sequence is 14 residues long. The germline CDR1 and CDR2 sequences are SGHNT and YYREEE (reference sequence). The V and J ends lost 4 bases and 0 bases respectively, with 9 bases between them. The CDR3 DNA follows: TGTGCCAGCAGCCCGCCGACTAGCACAGATACGCAGTATTTT. This translates into CASSPPTSTDTQYF. The variable domain in full, completed from reference TRBV5-4 and TRBJ2-3, reads ETGVTQSPTHLIKTRGQQVTLRCSSQSGHNTVSWYQQALGQGPQFIFQYYREEENGRGNFPPRFSGLQFPNYSSELNVNALELDDSALYLCASSPPTSTDTQYFGPGTRLTVL.

The gene calls are TRBV15 and TRBJ1-4, with TRBD1 matching over 7 bases. Germline CDR1 and CDR2: LNHNV and YYDKDF (reference sequence). J lost 4 bases, V lost 2 bases, and 4 bases had no gene match. This CDR3 is 15 amino acids long. CDR3 sequence: CATSRTGQLNEKLFF. The CDR3 bases are TGTGCCACCAGCAGAACGGGACAGCTTAATGAAAAACTGTTTTTT.

V usage is TRBV4-1 and J usage is TRBJ1-2; TRBD1 is a possible D gene (6 bases). Germline V gene lookup returns CDR1 MGHRA and CDR2 YSYEKL. Trimming pared 3 bases from V and 4 bases from J, leaving 21 bases between. CDR3 length: 17 amino acids. In nucleotides, the CDR3 is TGCGCCAGCAGCCAGGAAATAACAGGGCCTCGGGGCTATGGCTACACCTTC. Protein sequence: CASSQEITGPRGYGYTF.

This chain links TRBV2 with TRBJ1-5, with D unresolved. Germline CDR1 reads SNHLY; CDR2 reads FYNNEI. CDR3 size: 13 residues. The ends were cut back, 4 bases at V and 1 base at J, with 5 bases in the middle. CDR3 sequence: CASSGLSNQPQHF. CDR3 DNA sequence: TGTGCCAGCAGTGGACTGAGCAATCAGCCCCAGCATTTT.

The chain carries TRBV4-1 and TRBJ1-5; TRBD1 is a possible D gene (5 bases). The CDR3 is 15 amino acids. The germline V gene encodes CDR1 MGHRA and CDR2 YSYEKL. The ends were cut back, 1 base at V and 4 bases at J, with 11 bases in the middle. CDR3 protein: CASSQGWGVNQPQHF. The CDR3 DNA is TGCGCCAGCAGCCAAGGGTGGGGGGTTAATCAGCCCCAGCATTTT.

This clone was detected only a few times. This chain links TRBV4-1 with TRBJ1-5; 11 bases align to TRBD1. The CDR3 sequence is 14 residues long. V lost 4 bases and J lost 13; bases outside the gene matches: 9. CDR1 MGHRA and CDR2 YSYEKL come from the germline V gene. The CDR3 is CASSRTGGTESQHF. For the CDR3, the DNA is TGCGCCAGCAGCCGGACAGGGGGCACTGAGTCTCAGCATTTT.

Only one count was recorded for this clone. The rearrangement joins TRBV5-1 to TRBJ1-5; a possible D gene is TRBD1 (5 bases). V was cut by 4 bases and J by 5 bases, with 16 bases left in between. This CDR3 comprises 15 residues. CDR1 is SGHRS, CDR2 YFSETQ, per germline. The CDR3 DNA is TGCGCCAGCAGCGCCTGGGGAGGGGCGGATCAGCCCCAGCATTTT. This sequence encodes CASSAWGGADQPQHF.

The V gene is TRBV4-1, the J gene TRBJ1-2; 8 bases are shared with TRBD1. The germline CDR1 and CDR2 sequences are MGHRA and YSYEKL. The CDR3 has 15 amino acids. V shed 4 bases and J 7 bases; nucleotides not matched to a gene: 11. CDR3 nucleotide sequence: TGCGCCAGCAGCCGACAGACAGGGGTCCCCTCTGGCTACACCTTC. Amino acids: CASSRQTGVPSGYTF.

In its sample, this clone was seen a few times. The chain uses TRBV6-5 and TRBJ1-2, with TRBD1 matching 8 bases. The CDR3 sequence is 14 residues long. Germline V gene data show CDR1 as MNHEY and CDR2 as SVGAGI. J lost 4 bases, V lost 6 bases, and 7 bases had no gene match. Here the CDR3 DNA reads TGTGCCAGCAGCCTTATCGGACAGGGCTATGGCTACACCTTC. Its protein is CASSLIGQGYGYTF.

This clone came up once. The chain carries TRBV11-2 and TRBJ1-2; perhaps TRBD1 as D (5 bases). Germline CDR1 reads SGHAT; CDR2 reads FQNNGV. CDR3 length: 11 amino acids. Deletions cut 8 bases from V and 8 bases from J, with 12 bases between. DNA for the CDR3: TGTGCCAGCTCATGGGGCGGAGGCTACACCTTC. It specifies CASSWGGGYTF.

This clone was seen a handful of times. The rearrangement uses TRBV7-9 and TRBJ1-6; weak D call: TRBD1 (6 bases). The CDR3 length is 14 residues. Germline V gene data show CDR1 as SEHNR and CDR2 as FQNEAQ (reference sequence). V was clipped by 3 bases and J by 5 bases, with 8 bases between them. CDR3 nucleotides: TGTGCCAGCAGCTTTCGGGACAATAATTCACCCCTCCACTTT. Translation: CASSFRDNNSPLHF. The whole variable domain, remainder taken from reference TRBV7-9 and TRBJ1-6, is DTGVSQNPRHKITKRGQNVTFRCDPISEHNRLYWYRQTLGQGPEFLTYFQNEAQLEKSRLLSDRFSAERPKGSFSTLEIQRTEQGDSAMYLCASSFRDNNSPLHFGNGTRLTVT.

This rearrangement joins TRBV7-9 to TRBJ2-7, with D perhaps TRBD1 (7 bases). CDR3 length equals 14 residues. Between the trimmed V and J ends, which lost 6 bases and 1 base, there was a span of 13 bases. In germline, CDR1 is SEHNR, CDR2 FQNEAQ (reference sequence). The CDR3 loop is CASSRQGGSYEQYV. DNA for the CDR3: TGTGCCAGCAGTCGGCAGGGGGGATCCTACGAGCAGTACGTC.

This chain joins TRBV29-1 and TRBJ1-2, with 7 bases matching TRBD1. The V gene's germline CDR1 is SQVTM and CDR2 ANQGSEA. This CDR3 is built from 14 residues. The trim removed 1 base at V and 4 bases at J, leaving 6 bases unmatched. CDR3 region: CSVEGRQGGYGYTF. The DNA of the CDR3 is TGCAGCGTTGAAGGTCGACAGGGCGGCTATGGCTACACCTTC. The entire variable domain, with the rest obtained from reference TRBV29-1 and TRBJ1-2, is as follows: SAVISQKPSRDICQRGTSLTIQCQVDSQVTMMFWYRQQPGQSLTLIATANQGSEATYESGFVIDKFPISRPNLTFSTLTVSNMSPEDSSIYLCSVEGRQGGYGYTFGSGTRLTVV.

This rearrangement joins TRBV2 to TRBJ1-1, with D uncertain. The CDR3 runs to 14 residues. Trimming removed 7 bases at V and 1 base at J, with 13 bases between. The germline V gene encodes CDR1 SNHLY and CDR2 FYNNEI. CDR3 region: CASTGVLQNTEAFF. The CDR3 nucleotides read TGTGCCAGCACCGGGGTTCTCCAGAACACTGAAGCTTTCTTT.

The chain has TRBV5-6 and TRBJ1-1, with a possible D match to TRBD1 (6 bases). Trimming took 2 bases from V and 3 from J, leaving 11 bases between them. CDR1 and CDR2 (germline): SGHDT, YYEEEE. The CDR3 sequence is 14 residues long. The CDR3 loop is CASSLDRWDTEAFF. CDR3 coding DNA: TGTGCCAGCAGCTTAGACAGGTGGGACACTGAAGCTTTCTTT.

This clone showed up just a few times. V usage is TRBV14 and J usage is TRBJ1-2, with D possibly TRBD1 on 6 matching bases. V lost 3 bases and J lost 3, with 14 bases in between. Germline CDR1 SGHDN, CDR2 FVKESK. The CDR3 loop spans 15 amino acids. This CDR3 is CASSQFGQPHYGYTF. DNA for the CDR3: TGTGCCAGCAGCCAGTTTGGACAGCCCCACTATGGCTACACCTTC.

This sequence joins TRBV24-1 and TRBJ2-2; tentative D call: TRBD2 (5 bases). The length of the CDR3 is 14 residues. Trimming shortened V by 1 base and J by 7 bases, and 9 bases separated the two germline ends. CDR1 and CDR2 from the germline V gene are KGHDR and SFDVKD. CDR3 coding DNA: TGTGCCACCAGTGATTTTCGGGGTGTCGGGGAGCTGTTTTTT. This translates into CATSDFRGVGELFF.

The sample holds many counts of this clone. This same CDR3 is encoded by further DNA sequences in the sample. This chain uses TRBV5-1 with TRBJ1-2; 7 positions agree with TRBD1. This CDR3 is built from 14 residues. CDR1 is SGHRS, CDR2 YFSETQ, per germline. After removal of 0 bases from V and 1 base from J, the junction contained 0 bases not matched to a gene. In DNA, the CDR3 is TGCGCCAGCAGCTTGGGACAGGGTAACTATGGCTACACCTTC. Translated: CASSLGQGNYGYTF.

V and J are TRBV12-3 or TRBV12-4 and TRBJ1-5; a possible D gene is TRBD1 (5 bases). Between the trimmed V and J ends, which lost 4 bases and 5 bases, there was a span of 6 bases. The CDR3 spans 12 residues. This CDR3 is CASSSTDQPQHF. CDR3 DNA sequence: TGTGCCAGCAGTTCGACAGATCAGCCCCAGCATTTT.

V and J are TRBV20-1 and TRBJ1-2; D unclear. CDR3 length: 10 residues. Trimming stripped 0 bases from V and 12 bases from J, with 8 bases between. In germline, CDR1 is DFQATT, CDR2 SNEGSKA (reference sequence). For the CDR3, the DNA is TGCAGTGCTAGAGACATCGGTGACACCTTC. Its protein is CSARDIGDTF.

The V and J genes are TRBV7-8 and TRBJ1-4; D perhaps matches TRBD1 (5 bases). The CDR3 totals 13 residues. V dropped 3 bases and J dropped 7 bases, with 9 bases sitting between them. Germline loops: CDR1 SGHVS, CDR2 FQNEAQ. For the CDR3, the DNA is TGTGCCAGCAGCTTTTCCGGGGGTGAAAAACTGTTTTTT. This translates into CASSFSGGEKLFF. Combining the CDR3 with reference TRBV7-8 and TRBJ1-4 gives the whole variable domain GAGVSQSPRYKVAKRGQDVALRCDPISGHVSLFWYQQALGQGPEFLTYFQNEAQLDKSGLPSDRFFAERPEGSVSTLKIQRTQQEDSAVYLCASSFSGGEKLFFGSGTQLSVL.

V is TRBV7-9 and J is TRBJ1-5; TRBD1 agrees at 8 bases. Germline V CDR1 and CDR2: SEHNR, FQNEAQ (reference sequence). This CDR3 has 14 residues. Trimming at V came to 5 bases and at J to 2 bases, leaving 2 bases not matched to a gene. For the CDR3, the DNA is TGTGCCAGCAGCCCGGGACAGGGCAATCAGCCCCAGCATTTT. This codes for CASSPGQGNQPQHF.

This chain uses TRBV10-3 with TRBJ1-6; D not certain. CDR1 ENHRY and CDR2 SYGVKD come from the germline V gene. Deletions cut 4 bases from V and 0 bases from J, with 10 bases between. The CDR3 runs 16 residues. The CDR3 here is CAISVSLGSYNSPLHF. CDR3 bases: TGTGCCATCAGTGTATCCCTAGGCTCCTATAATTCACCCCTCCACTTT.

This chain links TRBV24-1 with TRBJ2-1; weak D call: TRBD2 (6 bases). The CDR3 runs 14 residues. CDR1 and CDR2 from the germline V gene are KGHDR and SFDVKD. The ends were cut back, 3 bases at V and 5 bases at J, with 10 bases in the middle. CDR3 region: CATSDPGRDNEQFF. Written as DNA, the CDR3 is TGTGCCACCAGTGATCCCGGGAGAGACAATGAGCAGTTCTTC.

This chain links TRBV19 with TRBJ1-2; TRBD1 is a possible D gene (6 bases). CDR3 length: 13 residues. In germline, CDR1 is LNHDA, CDR2 SQIVND (reference sequence). The V gene lost 4 bases and the J gene lost 7 bases, with 13 bases spanning the gap. The CDR3 is CASSTDRSGGYTF. CDR3 nucleotides: TGTGCCAGTAGTACCGACAGGTCGGGTGGCTACACCTTC.